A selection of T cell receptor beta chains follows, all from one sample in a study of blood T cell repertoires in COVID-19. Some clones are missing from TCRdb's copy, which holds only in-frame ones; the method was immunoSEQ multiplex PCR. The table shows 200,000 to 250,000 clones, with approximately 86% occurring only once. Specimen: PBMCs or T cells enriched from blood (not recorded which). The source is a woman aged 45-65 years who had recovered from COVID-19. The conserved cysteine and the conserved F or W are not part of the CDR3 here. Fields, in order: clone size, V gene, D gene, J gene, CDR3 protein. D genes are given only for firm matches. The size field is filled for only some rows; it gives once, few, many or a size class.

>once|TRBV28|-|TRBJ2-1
ASSVVGGPPKGEQF
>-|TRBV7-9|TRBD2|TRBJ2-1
ASSLELGGRALNEQF
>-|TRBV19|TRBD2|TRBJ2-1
ASSTSGSGYNEQF
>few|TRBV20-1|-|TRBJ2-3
SASRSRGDTQY
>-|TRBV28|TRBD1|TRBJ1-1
ASSPRTGASFGFTEAF
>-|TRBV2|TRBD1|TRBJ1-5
ASTLDRLDYQPQH
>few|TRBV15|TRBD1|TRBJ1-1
ATGPDRGSVVAF
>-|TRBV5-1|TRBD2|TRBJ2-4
ASSSRLAGELAKNIQY
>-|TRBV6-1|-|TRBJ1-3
ASSETGAPFSGNTIY
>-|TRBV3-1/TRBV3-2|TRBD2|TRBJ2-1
ASSERRGSGSLRSEQF
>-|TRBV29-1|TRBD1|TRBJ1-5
SVEVGQGQH
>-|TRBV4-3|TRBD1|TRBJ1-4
ASSLRAGQTNEKLF
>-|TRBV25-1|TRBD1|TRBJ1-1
ASSGYTGDTEAF
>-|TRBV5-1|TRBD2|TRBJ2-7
ASSQGLAGVEVDEQY
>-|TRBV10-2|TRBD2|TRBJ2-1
ASRGTSGSRLNEQF
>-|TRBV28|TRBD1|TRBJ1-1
ASSRQGGTEAF
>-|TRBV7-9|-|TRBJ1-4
ASSLGTRDEKLF
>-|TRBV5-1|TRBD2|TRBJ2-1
ASSKGLEMNEQF
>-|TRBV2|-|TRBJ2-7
ASSPWGVSEQY
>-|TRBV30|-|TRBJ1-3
AWGSRNTIY
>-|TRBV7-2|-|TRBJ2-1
ASSLLRVLRSSYNEQF
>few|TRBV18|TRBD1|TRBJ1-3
ASSRQGGNTIY
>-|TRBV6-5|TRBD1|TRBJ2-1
ASRRGQGNNEQF
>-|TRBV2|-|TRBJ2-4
ASRRRTEGNIQY
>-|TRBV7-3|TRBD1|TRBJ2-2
ASSGTDRVAGELF
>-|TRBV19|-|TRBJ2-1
ASSIDIAEGYNEQF
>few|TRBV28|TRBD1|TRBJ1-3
ASSPGTAGNTIY
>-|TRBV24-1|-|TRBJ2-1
ATSDQTQDKAYNEQF
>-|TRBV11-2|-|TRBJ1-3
ASSLDRAGTGNTIY